A single sample is the source of the 14 T cell receptor beta chains below, sequenced in a study of blood T cells in healthy people across ages. PCR was performed a second time for about 6 to 12 cycles using a sample-barcoded 5' primer and a J-beta primer mix. TCRdb analysed the 5' RACE reads with MiXCR anew, one entry per CDR3 protein. The sample has almost 550,000 distinct CDR3 sequences, approximately 25% seen once. Separately, the same data were catalogued under a study of T cells of mothers and their children.

The sequenced sample was blood. The source is a boy aged 10-17 years in good health.

The gene calls are TRBV6-2 or TRBV6-3 and TRBJ1-5; D gene ambiguous. Germline V gene lookup returns CDR1 MNHEY and CDR2 SVGEGT. The ends were cut back, 5 bases at V and 3 bases at J, with 14 bases in the middle. The CDR3 runs 15 residues. The CDR3 here is CASSPIRAINQPQHF. The CDR3, as DNA: TGTGCCAGCAGTCCTATTAGGGCAATCAATCAGCCCCAGCATTTT.

The table lists this clonotype with a few counts. The V call is TRBV20-1, the J call TRBJ2-7; D may correspond to TRBD1 or TRBD2 (6 bases each). The J call may be faulty, since TRBJ2-1 better matches the DNA end. Germline V gene data show CDR1 as DFQATT and CDR2 as SNEGSKA (reference sequence). This CDR3 spans 16 amino acids. The CDR3 spells CSARDLEGGVYNEQFF. The CDR3 DNA sequence: TGCAGTGCTAGAGATCTGGAGGGGGGCGTCTACAATGAGCAGTTCTTC.

The genes are TRBV20-1 and TRBJ2-7; TRBD1 matches at 8 bases. Germline-derived CDR1 and CDR2 are DFQATT and SNEGSKA (reference sequence). The CDR3 is made up of 14 amino acids. The V segment lost 1 base and the J segment 5 bases; nucleotides outside the gene matches: 7. CDR3 in DNA: TGCAGTGCTAGAGGTACAGGGGGTTCCAACGAGCAGTACTTC. Protein: CSARGTGGSNEQYF.

This chain uses TRBV28 with TRBJ1-2; D possibly corresponds to TRBD1 (5 bases). Germline assignment: CDR1 MDHEN and CDR2 SYDVKM. The V end lost 3 bases, the J end lost 4 bases, and 15 bases lay between the germline ends. The CDR3 contains 15 residues. The CDR3 coding sequence is TGTGCCAGCAGTTTCGGGGGAGACCAGAGCTATGGCTACACCTTC. Translated: CASSFGGDQSYGYTF.

This clonotype was seen many times. The chain combines TRBV6-2 or TRBV6-3 with TRBJ2-5; 9 bases fit TRBD2. Germline V gene sequence: CDR1 MNHEY, CDR2 SVGEGT. The CDR3 totals 14 residues. V trimming: 11 bases; J trimming: 2 bases; junction bases outside the gene matches: 9. In nucleotides, the CDR3 is TGTGCCGTCACCGAGCGGGAGGTACAAGAGACCCAGTACTTC. Protein product: CAVTEREVQETQYF.

This clonotype has more than one count but fewer than ten. The chain joins TRBV7-2 to TRBJ2-5; a possible D gene is TRBD2 (6 bases). The CDR3 consists of 17 residues. V lost 0 bases to trimming and J lost 5 bases, with 19 bases between them. Germline assignment: CDR1 SGHTA and CDR2 FQGNSA. CDR3 sequence (DNA): TGTGCCAGCAGCTTAGCGGCGGGGCTAAGCGCCTTGGAGACCCAGTACTTC. This gives the protein CASSLAAGLSALETQYF. Drawing the rest from reference TRBV7-2 and TRBJ2-5, the complete variable domain is GAGVSQSPSNKVTEKGKDVELRCDPISGHTALYWYRQSLGQGLEFLIYFQGNSAPDKSGLPSDRFSAERTGGSVSTLTIQRTQQEDSAVYLCASSLAAGLSALETQYFGPGTRLLVL.

This clonotype was seen only a few times. At one end, the junction sequence differs from germline, possibly due to a read error. The chain recombines TRBV20-1 with TRBJ2-3; D gene ambiguous. The CDR3 is made up of 16 amino acids. Germline CDR1 is DFQATT and CDR2 is SNEGSKA (reference sequence). The chain's CDR3 is CSARGRKGYGTDTQYF. In DNA, the CDR3 is TGCAGTGCTAGAGGCCGGAAGGGATATGGCACAGATACGCAGTACTTT.

The CDR3 nucleotides are TGCGCCAGCAGCCCCTCCCTCGAGGGGCGTACGCAGTATTTT. It yields the protein CASSPSLEGRTQYF. This chain links TRBV4-3 with TRBJ2-3; the D call may be TRBD1 or TRBD2 (5 bases each). The V end was cut by 4 bases, the J end by 8 bases, with 16 bases between. This CDR3 has 14 amino acids. Germline CDR1 LGHNA, CDR2 YSLEER.

This clonotype showed up just a few times. The CDR3: CASSEALGGGSVYEQYF. CDR3 nucleotides: TGTGCCAGCAGTGAAGCGCTTGGGGGGGGATCAGTCTACGAGCAGTACTTC. The V gene is TRBV2, the J gene TRBJ2-7; 7 bases map to TRBD2. Germline V gene data show CDR1 as SNHLY and CDR2 as FYNNEI. V was clipped by 0 bases and J by 3 bases; unmatched bases: 11. The CDR3 is made up of 17 amino acids.

This clonotype has more than one count but fewer than ten. This chain uses TRBV3-1 with TRBJ2-7; 10 bases are shared with TRBD1. CDR3 length: 13 residues. Germline V gene lookup returns CDR1 LGHDT and CDR2 YNNKEL (reference sequence). The J segment lost 4 bases and the V segment lost 8 bases, leaving 5 bases of the junction unmatched. The CDR3 sequence is CASGRQGAYEQYF. The CDR3 DNA is TGTGCCAGCGGGAGACAGGGGGCGTACGAGCAGTACTTC.

This clonotype was seen a few times. The chain recombines TRBV2 with TRBJ2-5, with D possibly being TRBD2 (5 bases). The J call could be wrong; TRBJ2-7 is a better fit for the DNA end. The CDR3 length is 15 residues. The V gene's germline CDR1 is SNHLY and CDR2 FYNNEI. The CDR3 region is CASSEPGIGSYEQYF. The CDR3 DNA reads as TGTGCCAGCAGTGAACCGGGGATTGGGTCCTACGAGCAGTACTTC.

This chain uses TRBV7-9 with TRBJ2-1; TRBD2 might be the D (5 bases). The CDR3 is 13 amino acids. CDR1 is SEHNR, CDR2 FQNEAQ, per germline (reference sequence). Between the trimmed V and J ends, which lost 3 bases and 6 bases, there was a span of 9 bases. CDR3 DNA sequence: TGTGCCAGCAGCTTGCGTCGGGGCAATGAGCAGTTCTTC. Its translation is CASSLRRGNEQFF. Full variable domain (missing parts from reference TRBV7-9 and TRBJ2-1): DTGVSQNPRHKITKRGQNVTFRCDPISEHNRLYWYRQTLGQGPEFLTYFQNEAQLEKSRLLSDRFSAERPKGSFSTLEIQRTEQGDSAMYLCASSLRRGNEQFFGPGTRLTVL.

The V call is TRBV28, the J call TRBJ1-4, with unresolved D. CDR1 is MDHEN, CDR2 SYDVKM, per germline. The CDR3 covers 14 residues. V was pared by 10 bases and J by 5 bases, with 17 bases between. Here the CDR3 reads CATTTPGVNEKLFF. CDR3 coding DNA: TGTGCCACTACCACCCCAGGAGTGAATGAAAAACTGTTTTTT.

The genes are TRBV7-3 and TRBJ2-3; no clear D gene. Germline V gene sequence: CDR1 SGHTA, CDR2 FQGTGA. This CDR3 region has 14 residues. Trimming removed 4 bases from V and 2 bases from J, with 10 bases in between. The CDR3 DNA follows: TGTGCCAGCAGCTACCGGACGGTCACAGATACGCAGTATTTT. It codes for CASSYRTVTDTQYF.